These T cell receptor beta chains were read from a single sample in a study of beta chain features in type 1 diabetes. TCRdb's table, derived via immunoSEQ multiplex PCR, lists solely in-frame clones and lacks some. This sample has around 200,000 clones, with about 13% found just once. The sample was central memory CD4+ T cells from blood. The receptors stem from a woman under 30 in good health. CDR3s include the opening cysteine and the closing phenylalanine or tryptophan. The D gene is left open where the match is weak. Expanded clones get a size class; other rows say once, few or many, or leave the size out.

clone_size,v_call,d_call,j_call,cdr3_aa,cdr3_nt
NA,TRBV30,NA,TRBJ1-5,CAWRTDSNQPQHF,TGTGCCTGGAGGACAGATAGCAATCAGCCCCAGCATTTT
NA,TRBV5-1,TRBD2,TRBJ2-7,CASRKEAGGSYEQYF,TGCGCCAGCAGGAAGGAAGCGGGAGGGTCCTACGAGCAGTACTTC
NA,TRBV23-1,TRBD1,TRBJ1-5,CASSQEGTGGGNQPQHF,TGCGCCAGCAGTCAGGAGGGGACAGGGGGAGGGAATCAGCCCCAGCATTTT
NA,TRBV6-1,NA,TRBJ1-2,CASRFAGTEVHGYTF,TGTGCCAGCAGGTTCGCCGGGACTGAGGTCCATGGCTACACCTTC
few,TRBV13,TRBD2,TRBJ2-1,CASSSLTSGRAGEQFF,TGTGCCAGCAGCTCCCTGACTAGCGGGAGGGCCGGTGAGCAGTTCTTC
NA,TRBV2,NA,TRBJ2-7,CASSESSSYEQYF,TGTGCCAGCAGTGAGTCCTCTTCCTACGAGCAGTACTTC
NA,TRBV4-3,NA,TRBJ1-1,CASSLLLQVNTEAFF,TGCGCCAGCAGCCTTCTACTCCAGGTGAACACTGAAGCTTTCTTT
few,TRBV6-1,TRBD1,TRBJ1-2,CASSPTGGSGGYTF,TGTGCCAGCAGTCCTACAGGGGGTAGTGGTGGCTACACCTTC
few,TRBV27,NA,TRBJ1-1,CASSSPGHGNTEAFF,TGTGCCAGCAGTTCGCCGGGACACGGCAACACTGAAGCTTTCTTT
few,TRBV7-2,NA,TRBJ2-3,CASSLLISTDTQYF,TGTGCCAGCAGCTTATTAATTAGCACAGATACGCAGTATTTT
few,TRBV7-3,NA,TRBJ2-5,CASSGSGQETQYF,TGTGCCAGCAGCGGTAGCGGACAAGAGACCCAGTACTTC
few,TRBV5-1,NA,TRBJ1-5,CASSFESGGQPQHF,TGCGCCAGCAGCTTCGAGTCAGGTGGGCAGCCCCAGCATTTT
NA,TRBV10-3,TRBD1,TRBJ1-5,CAISGQGYQPQHF,TGTGCCATCAGTGGACAGGGATACCAGCCCCAGCATTTT
NA,TRBV14,NA,TRBJ2-5,CASSQPRGRETQYF,TGTGCCAGCAGCCAACCCAGGGGTCGAGAGACCCAGTACTTC
many,TRBV11-2,TRBD1,TRBJ2-1,CASSPRTGDNEQFF,TGTGCCAGCAGCCCGCGAACAGGGGACAATGAGCAGTTCTTC
NA,TRBV25-1,NA,TRBJ1-3,CASIQGTGNTIYF,TGTGCCAGCATCCAGGGTACTGGAAACACCATATATTTT
few,TRBV6-1,TRBD1,TRBJ2-3,CASSQGGGTGKLDTQYF,TGTGCCAGCAGTCAAGGTGGTGGGACAGGGAAGTTGGATACGCAGTATTTT
few,TRBV28,TRBD1,TRBJ1-3,CASSSLSGTATGNTIYF,TGTGCCAGCAGTTCCCTATCCGGGACAGCCACTGGAAACACCATATATTTT
NA,TRBV5-6,NA,TRBJ1-5,CASSFLTGANQPQHF,TGTGCCAGCAGCTTTCTCACAGGAGCTAATCAGCCCCAGCATTTT
few,TRBV29-1,NA,TRBJ2-3,CSVEDRTDTQYF,TGCAGCGTTGAAGACAGGACAGATACGCAGTATTTT
NA,TRBV28,TRBD1,TRBJ1-1,CASSGGTGARTEAFF,TGTGCCAGCAGTGGGGGTACAGGGGCGCGGACTGAAGCTTTCTTT
NA,TRBV5-1,NA,TRBJ2-7,CASSLHLPDSASSYEQYF,TGCGCCAGCAGCTTGCATCTCCCGGACAGCGCTAGCTCCTACGAGCAGTACTTC
NA,TRBV13,TRBD1,TRBJ2-3,CASSPQGADTQYF,TGTGCCAGCAGTCCTCAGGGGGCAGATACGCAGTATTTT
many,TRBV29-1,NA,TRBJ1-1,CSALGGTNTEAFF,TGCAGCGCACTTGGGGGGACGAACACTGAAGCTTTCTTT
NA,TRBV7-3,TRBD2,TRBJ2-3,CASSPSIAGGDTQYF,TGTGCCAGCAGCCCCTCGATAGCGGGCGGGGATACGCAGTATTTT
few,TRBV7-3,TRBD2,TRBJ2-2,CASSFRTSGRSTGELFF,TGTGCCAGCAGCTTCCGGACTAGCGGGAGGTCCACCGGGGAGCTGTTTTTT
NA,TRBV5-6,TRBD2,TRBJ2-7,CASSLWGVLSGRKDEQYF,TGTGCCAGCAGCCTCTGGGGAGTTTTGAGCGGGAGGAAGGACGAGCAGTACTTC
NA,TRBV5-1,TRBD1,TRBJ2-1,CASSLVLGQGANEQFF,TGCGCCAGCAGCTTGGTGTTAGGACAGGGGGCGAATGAGCAGTTCTTC
few,TRBV7-9,NA,TRBJ1-2,CASTDRTNYGYTF,TGTGCCAGTACGGACAGAACAAACTATGGCTACACCTTC
NA,TRBV4-1,NA,TRBJ2-4,CASSQVSEKAKNIQYF,TGCGCCAGCAGCCAAGTTTCCGAGAAAGCCAAAAACATTCAGTACTTC
few,TRBV5-1,TRBD1,TRBJ2-7,CASSPGTAQDEQYF,TGCGCCAGCAGCCCGGGGACAGCCCAGGACGAGCAGTACTTC
few,TRBV28,NA,TRBJ2-5,CASRTGTAGEETQYF,TGTGCCAGCCGGACCGGGACAGCGGGTGAAGAGACCCAGTACTTC
NA,TRBV30,TRBD1,TRBJ2-6,CAWTRGRLTGANVLTF,TGTGCCTGGACGAGGGGGCGCCTAACTGGGGCCAACGTCCTGACTTTC
few,TRBV6-6,NA,TRBJ2-2,CASSYFVGVTGELFF,TGTGCCAGCAGTTACTTTGTGGGAGTCACCGGGGAGCTGTTTTTT
many,TRBV29-1,NA,TRBJ1-1,CSFFRGAEAFF,TGCAGTTTTTTCAGGGGCGCTGAAGCTTTCTTT
NA,TRBV19,NA,TRBJ1-1,CASALRTDPRTEAFF,TGTGCCAGTGCCCTGAGGACAGACCCGAGAACTGAAGCTTTCTTT
few,TRBV4-2,TRBD1,TRBJ2-5,CASSQHLGTDRPGETQYF,TGTGCCAGCAGCCAGCATCTGGGGACGGACAGGCCAGGGGAGACCCAGTACTTC
NA,TRBV30,TRBD2,TRBJ2-1,CAHSRAGRQFF,TGTGCCCACTCCCGAGCGGGGCGGCAGTTCTTC
NA,TRBV28,NA,TRBJ2-7,CASTIPTSPAYEQYF,TGTGCCAGCACCATCCCTACTAGTCCGGCCTACGAGCAGTACTTC
few,TRBV29-1,TRBD1,TRBJ2-7,CSVRTGKGEQYF,TGCAGCGTTAGGACAGGTAAAGGAGAGCAGTACTTC
NA,TRBV25-1,TRBD2,TRBJ2-1,CASGRTSGHNEQFF,TGTGCCAGCGGTCGAACTAGCGGACACAATGAGCAGTTCTTC
few,TRBV10-3,NA,TRBJ2-1,CAISFGTEQFF,TGTGCCATCAGTTTTGGGACAGAGCAGTTCTTC
few,TRBV7-9,NA,TRBJ2-2,CASREGDLNTGELFF,TGTGCCAGCAGGGAAGGGGATTTGAACACCGGGGAGCTGTTTTTT
NA,TRBV5-5,NA,TRBJ2-1,CASSLAEYREQFF,TGTGCCAGCAGCTTGGCCGAGTACCGTGAGCAGTTCTTC
NA,TRBV4-2,TRBD1,TRBJ1-4,CASSPRGTATNEKLFF,TGTGCCAGCAGCCCTCGGGGGACAGCAACTAATGAAAAACTGTTTTTT
NA,TRBV7-3,TRBD2,TRBJ2-5,CASSPSGSSKRGETQYF,TGTGCCAGCAGCCCAAGCGGGAGCTCAAAACGGGGGGAGACCCAGTACTTC
NA,TRBV4-2,NA,TRBJ1-5,CASSLTEISNQPQHF,TGTGCCAGCAGCCTGACAGAGATTAGCAATCAGCCCCAGCATTTT
few,TRBV6-6,TRBD2,TRBJ2-1,CASRPGLAKYEQFF,TGTGCCAGCAGGCCAGGACTAGCGAAGTATGAGCAGTTCTTC
few,TRBV27,NA,TRBJ2-6,CASSGARVTGANVLTF,TGTGCCAGCAGTGGGGCCAGGGTAACTGGGGCCAACGTCCTGACTTTC
NA,TRBV6-5,NA,TRBJ1-1,CASSLTGYTEAFF,TGTGCCAGCAGCCTGACAGGATACACTGAAGCTTTCTTT
NA,TRBV28,TRBD2,TRBJ2-3,CASSSGTRVGTQYF,TGTGCCAGCAGTTCCGGGACTAGAGTCGGTACGCAGTATTTT
NA,TRBV5-1,TRBD2,TRBJ2-5,CASSLTSGKETQYF,TGCGCCAGCAGCTTGACTAGCGGGAAAGAGACCCAGTACTTC
NA,TRBV18,TRBD1,TRBJ2-7,CASSPGTESYEQYF,TGTGCCAGCTCACCAGGGACAGAGTCCTACGAGCAGTACTTC
NA,TRBV19,NA,TRBJ2-5,CATKDVRAQYF,TGTGCCACAAAGGACGTGAGGGCCCAGTACTTC
NA,TRBV7-2,TRBD2,TRBJ2-6,CASSAPSGTYSGANVLTF,TGTGCCAGCAGCGCCCCTAGCGGGACGTACTCTGGGGCCAACGTCCTGACTTTC